The entry below describes one T cell receptor (beta chain). This entry belongs to a study of blood T cell repertoires in COVID-19. The wider study: The samples span acute and convalescent COVID-19 from the United States, Italy and Spain. Sources were T cells, B-cell-depleted T cells, or PBMCs; the material itself was cDNA or gDNA.

This CDR3 region has 14 residues. The germline V gene has CDR1 SGHNT and CDR2 YYREEE (reference sequence). Between the trimmed V and J ends, which lost 4 bases and 5 bases, there was a span of 15 bases. Authors' data handling: Reference gene primer amplification in the assay estimated nucleated cell counts. Measured with immunoSEQ multiplex PCR; TCRdb has only the in-frame clones, and not every one. D and trimming were read from the DNA, whereas the V and J calls and clone size are those reported in that table. The data hold more than 200,000 clones, with around 83% observed a single time. The receptor was derived from a woman aged 45-65 years with acute or convalescent COVID-19. The chain joins TRBV5-4 to TRBJ2-5; D may be TRBD1 (6 bases). Specimen: peripheral blood. The CDR3 spells CASSPGATAETQYF. Here the CDR3 DNA reads TGTGCCAGCAGCCCAGGGGCAACCGCGGAGACCCAGTACTTC.